This entry is about one TCR beta chain. What it recognizes is unknown. The same CDR3 is also encoded by other DNA sequences in this sample. Germline V lookup: CDR1 SGHTA, CDR2 FQGNSA. The CDR3 runs 15 residues. Trimming pared 1 base from V and 0 bases from J, leaving 9 bases between. TCRdb's table, derived via immunoSEQ multiplex PCR, lists solely in-frame clones and lacks some. The sample shows about 180,000 clones, more than 75% of them seen only once. This sample is part of a study of T cell responses to AZD1222 COVID-19 vaccine. Overall study findings and caveats: Spike-wide coverage was observed for vaccine-associated CD4 TCRs, with dominant responses at 160-218 and 743-854. Clonal diversity may have been underestimated, and the donors were mostly white British, with more females than males. Every sample of the repertoires postdated the peak T cell response.

The chain recombines TRBV7-2 with TRBJ1-1, with a weak D call TRBD1 (5 bases). The input for sequencing was peripheral blood, taken 28 days after the second AZD1222 dose. The receptor's source is an adult who received the AZD1222 COVID-19 vaccine. CDR3 bases: TGTGCCAGCAGCTTAGTTGGAGGGGTGAACACTGAAGCTTTCTTT. Its translation is CASSLVGGVNTEAFF.